Listed below are T cell receptor beta chains from one sample, sequenced in a study of T cells after yellow fever vaccination. TCRdb redid the calling of the 5' RACE reads with MiXCR, one entry per CDR3 protein. The sample has around 360,000 distinct CDR3 sequences, 11% seen once. Material: PBMCs, obtained on the day of the first yellow fever vaccination. These receptors originate from a man younger than 35 who received the YFV17D yellow fever vaccine. Both conserved end residues are trimmed from each CDR3.

V gene	J gene	CDR3 protein
TRBV9	TRBJ2-7	ASSVGTGGRTYEQY
TRBV12-3/TRBV12-4	TRBJ1-6	ASSLDFGANSPLH
TRBV23-1	TRBJ2-5	ASSQKQGQAETQY
TRBV7-9	TRBJ2-1	ASSLGLARSYNEQF
TRBV14	TRBJ2-7	ASSQNSLEQY
TRBV7-2	TRBJ1-1	ASRITTGTNTEAF
TRBV6-4	TRBJ1-1	ASSDRQGTEAF
TRBV7-9	TRBJ2-1	ASSLGGSPYNEQF
TRBV5-5	TRBJ2-3	ASSLLLAQSDTQY
TRBV23-1	TRBJ2-1	ASSQEGTPFIYEQF
TRBV20-1	TRBJ2-5	SARGAWETQY
TRBV12-3/TRBV12-4	TRBJ2-7	ASSWGGYEQY
TRBV5-5	TRBJ2-2	ASSLESLGTGELF